Listed here are 24 T cell receptor beta chains from one sample, sequenced in a study of T cell responses to AZD1222 COVID-19 vaccine. Clones were read by immunoSEQ multiplex PCR, and TCRdb kept only the in-frame ones, dropping some. Altogether over 100,000 clones are present, roughly 84% being singletons, with the ten largest covering roughly 18%. The starting material was peripheral blood, obtained on day 0 of AZD1222 vaccination. All receptors come from an adult in good health.

V is TRBV30 and J is TRBJ2-3; D assignment may be TRBD1 or TRBD2 (6 bases each). V lost 2 bases and J lost 0, with 21 bases in between. This CDR3 spans 18 amino acids. The germline CDR1 and CDR2 sequences are GTSNPN and SVGIG (reference sequence). In nucleotides, the CDR3 is TGTGCCTGGAGTTTTTTTGGCGTACGGGGGCCAAGCACAGATACGCAGTATTTT. It encodes CAWSFFGVRGPSTDTQYF.

The chain is built from TRBV19 and TRBJ2-2; D gene ambiguous. V was shortened by 5 bases and J by 4 bases, with 11 bases between the two germline ends. The germline gives CDR1 LNHDA, CDR2 SQIVND (reference sequence). The CDR3 covers 14 residues. The CDR3 loop reads CASSPSDLTGELFF. The CDR3 nucleotides read TGTGCCAGTAGTCCTTCGGACCTCACCGGGGAGCTGTTTTTT.

This chain joins TRBV19 and TRBJ2-1; D perhaps matches TRBD2 (5 bases). This CDR3 has 15 amino acids. Germline V gives CDR1 LNHDA, CDR2 SQIVND (reference sequence). The ends were cut back, 6 bases at V and 6 bases at J, with 18 bases in the middle. The CDR3 DNA sequence: TGTGCCAGTAGGGGGAGCGGCGCAAGTGGCAATGAGCAGTTCTTC. It specifies CASRGSGASGNEQFF.

With respect to this clone: At the DNA level, this CDR3 is encoded by other sequences in the same sample as well. This sequence joins TRBV29-1 and TRBJ1-1; D gene unclear. The CDR3 spans 12 residues. Germline lookup yields CDR1 SQVTM and CDR2 ANQGSEA. V lost 4 bases and J lost 2, with 8 bases in between. The CDR3 nucleotides are TGCAGCGTTGGGCGCACAAACACTGAAGCTTTCTTT. Encoded protein: CSVGRTNTEAFF. Together with reference TRBV29-1 and TRBJ1-1, the CDR3 gives the full variable domain: SAVISQKPSRDICQRGTSLTIQCQVDSQVTMMFWYRQQPGQSLTLIATANQGSEATYESGFVIDKFPISRPNLTFSTLTVSNMSPEDSSIYLCSVGRTNTEAFFGQGTRLTVV.

This chain links TRBV6-2 or TRBV6-3 with TRBJ2-7, with D possibly TRBD2 on 6 matching bases. The CDR3 has 14 amino acids. The V end lost 0 bases, the J end lost 2 bases, and 8 bases lay between the germline ends. Germline V gene data show CDR1 as MNHEY and CDR2 as SVGEGT. The CDR3 sequence: CASSYSSGPYEQYV. For the CDR3, the DNA is TGTGCCAGCAGTTACTCTAGCGGTCCCTACGAGCAGTACGTC.

CDR3 in amino acids: CASRLAGGNEQFF. The CDR3, as DNA: TGTGCCAGTAGGCTAGCGGGGGGGAATGAGCAGTTCTTC. The V gene is TRBV19, the J gene TRBJ2-1; 12 bases line up with TRBD2. The CDR3 runs 13 residues. The trim removed 6 bases at V and 7 bases at J, leaving 1 base unmatched. Germline lookup yields CDR1 LNHDA and CDR2 SQIVND (reference sequence).

The chain is built from TRBV19 and TRBJ2-1, with D uncertain. Germline assignment: CDR1 LNHDA and CDR2 SQIVND (reference sequence). Trimming stripped 3 bases from V and 5 bases from J, with 14 bases between. This CDR3 has 15 residues. CDR3: CASSMWNALHNEQFF. The CDR3 coding sequence is TGTGCCAGTAGTATGTGGAATGCGTTACACAATGAGCAGTTCTTC.

V is TRBV6-5 and J is TRBJ1-2, with 7 bases aligning to TRBD1. The CDR3 consists of 15 residues. V gave up 4 bases and J gave up 2 bases; unmatched junction bases: 7. Germline CDR1 MNHEY, CDR2 SVGAGI. The CDR3 protein is CASSLRSGGNYGYTF. CDR3 nucleotides: TGTGCCAGCAGTTTAAGGTCAGGGGGAAACTATGGCTACACCTTC.

V is TRBV7-9 and J is TRBJ2-3; no definite D call. The CDR3 has 16 amino acids. In germline, CDR1 is SEHNR, CDR2 FQNEAQ (reference sequence). V lost 4 bases and J 4 bases, leaving 18 bases between the germline ends. CDR3 DNA: TGTGCCAGCAGCTCCATCGTTCAGGTCATTGCAGATACGCAGTATTTT. Protein: CASSSIVQVIADTQYF.

J is TRBJ2-5 and V is TRBV20-1; D is possibly TRBD1 or TRBD2 (5 bases each). The CDR3 sequence is 11 residues long. Germline V gene lookup returns CDR1 DFQATT and CDR2 SNEGSKA (reference sequence). V lost 6 bases and J 5 bases, leaving 10 bases between the germline ends. CDR3 coding DNA: TGCAGTGCCTGGGGGTGGGAGACCCAGTACTTC. As protein: CSAWGWETQYF.

The V call is TRBV5-1, the J call TRBJ1-1; possible D gene TRBD1, 5 bases. CDR3 size: 11 residues. Trimming cost V 5 bases and J 9 bases, with 11 bases left between them. The V gene's germline CDR1 is SGHRS and CDR2 YFSETQ. DNA of the CDR3: TGCGCCAGCAGTTCAGGGTCCCAAGCTTTCTTT. Translating it yields CASSSGSQAFF.

The chain employs TRBV2 and TRBJ1-6, with a weak D call TRBD1 (5 bases). Germline-derived CDR1 and CDR2 are SNHLY and FYNNEI. CDR3 length: 15 residues. V dropped 6 bases and J dropped 6 bases, with 15 bases sitting between them. CDR3 sequence (DNA): TGTGCCAGCAGCTCAGGGACGGTTTTTAATTCACCCCTCCACTTT. Translated: CASSSGTVFNSPLHF.

The chain uses TRBV7-2 and TRBJ1-6; no firm D call. V lost 7 bases to trimming and J lost 0 bases, with 7 bases between them. Germline CDR1 and CDR2: SGHTA and FQGNSA. The CDR3 runs to 14 residues. The CDR3 DNA reads as TGTGCCAGCACCGTTCTCTCCTATAATTCACCCCTCCACTTT. This gives the protein CASTVLSYNSPLHF. Full variable domain (outside the CDR3, taken from reference TRBV7-2 and TRBJ1-6): GAGVSQSPSNKVTEKGKDVELRCDPISGHTALYWYRQSLGQGLEFLIYFQGNSAPDKSGLPSDRFSAERTGGSVSTLTIQRTQQEDSAVYLCASTVLSYNSPLHFGNGTRLTVT.

The rearrangement links TRBV7-9 to TRBJ2-7; 8 bases line up with TRBD1. Germline V gives CDR1 SEHNR, CDR2 FQNEAQ (reference sequence). The CDR3 extends over 17 amino acids. The V and J ends lost 1 base and 4 bases, in that order; junction bases with no gene match: 12. The CDR3 DNA reads TGTGCCAGCAGCTTAGGGACAGGGAATGTTAAAGCTTACGAGCAGTACTTC. Encoded protein: CASSLGTGNVKAYEQYF.

This chain connects TRBV5-1 to TRBJ1-6; no firm D call. The CDR3 is made up of 14 amino acids. V was pared by 4 bases and J by 7 bases, with 12 bases between. The V gene's germline CDR1 is SGHRS and CDR2 YFSETQ. CDR3 DNA sequence: TGCGCCAGCAGCCCTCGGACGGGAAATTCACCCCTCCACTTT. Protein: CASSPRTGNSPLHF.

The genes are TRBV6-1 and TRBJ1-4; D remains unclear. The CDR3 has 17 residues. Trimming pared 1 base from V and 8 bases from J, leaving 20 bases between. From germline, CDR1 is MNHNS and CDR2 SASEGT. The DNA of the CDR3 is TGTGCCAGCAGTGAAGAAGGACCAGCCGTTTTCGTCGAAAAACTGTTTTTT. Its protein product is CASSEEGPAVFVEKLFF.

This rearrangement joins TRBV14 to TRBJ2-3; 7 bases fit TRBD2. The V and J ends lost 0 bases and 2 bases, in that order; junction bases with no gene match: 8. Looked up from germline, CDR1 is SGHDN and CDR2 is FVKESK. The CDR3 extends over 17 amino acids. CDR3 in amino acids: CASSQDPAGFITDTQYF. CDR3 DNA sequence: TGTGCCAGCAGCCAAGATCCAGCGGGATTTATCACAGATACGCAGTATTTT.

The chain uses TRBV5-4 and TRBJ1-1, with 7 nucleotides matching TRBD1. Germline assignment: CDR1 SGHNT and CDR2 YYREEE (reference sequence). CDR3 length equals 14 residues. The V and J ends lost 3 bases and 3 bases, in that order; junction bases with no gene match: 5. The CDR3 coding sequence is TGTGCCAGCAGCTCCACAGGGGAAGACACTGAAGCTTTCTTT. Residues: CASSSTGEDTEAFF.

The genes are TRBV5-1 and TRBJ2-1, with D tentatively TRBD1 (6 bases). This CDR3 has 14 amino acids. Germline CDR1 reads SGHRS; CDR2 reads YFSETQ. The V end lost 0 bases, the J end lost 7 bases, and 11 bases lay between the germline ends. The CDR3 protein is CASSLAGRGNEQFF. The CDR3 nucleotides are TGCGCCAGCAGCTTGGCGGGCAGGGGTAATGAGCAGTTCTTC.

The J gene is TRBJ2-1, the V gene TRBV3-1 (or the pseudogene TRBV3-2), with 7 bases identical to TRBD2. V trimming: 0 bases; J trimming: 7 bases; junction bases outside the gene matches: 6. Germline-derived CDR1 and CDR2 are LGHDT and YNNKEL (reference sequence). There are 15 residues in the CDR3. CDR3 bases: TGTGCCAGCAGCCAAGACGGGACTACTTTTAATGAGCAGTTCTTC. Protein sequence: CASSQDGTTFNEQFF.

J is TRBJ2-7 and V is TRBV7-2; D is unresolved. Germline CDR1 is SGHTA and CDR2 is FQGNSA. Trimming shortened V by 6 bases and J by 5 bases, and 14 bases separated the two germline ends. This CDR3 has 13 amino acids. The CDR3 here is CASREVGSNEQYF. In DNA, the CDR3 is TGTGCCAGCAGGGAAGTGGGGTCCAACGAGCAGTACTTC.

The V gene is TRBV2, the J gene TRBJ2-2; D remains unclear. Germline CDR1 and CDR2: SNHLY and FYNNEI. V lost 2 bases and J lost 5, with 12 bases in between. This CDR3 spans 15 amino acids. The CDR3 DNA sequence: TGTGCCAGCAGTGAATCTCAATCCCGGACCGGGGAGCTGTTTTTT. Translating gives CASSESQSRTGELFF.

Remarks on this clone: One junction end does not reproduce the germline sequence, and a read error may be involved. CDR3 residues: CATSGEQGRRDGNTIYF. CDR3 bases: TGTGCCACCAGCGGAGAACAGGGCCGGCGGGATGGAAACACCATATATTTT. The rearrangement uses TRBV15 and TRBJ1-3; D is perhaps TRBD1 (6 bases). Germline CDR1 LNHNV, CDR2 YYDKDF (reference sequence). The CDR3 totals 17 residues.

The chain employs TRBV30 and TRBJ2-2; D unresolved. Trimming took off 2 bases at V and 6 bases at J, with 10 bases between the two ends. Germline CDR1 GTSNPN, CDR2 SVGIG (reference sequence). The length of the CDR3 is 13 residues. CDR3 region: CAWSLQAAGELFF. In nucleotides, the CDR3 is TGTGCCTGGAGTCTGCAGGCGGCCGGGGAGCTGTTTTTT.